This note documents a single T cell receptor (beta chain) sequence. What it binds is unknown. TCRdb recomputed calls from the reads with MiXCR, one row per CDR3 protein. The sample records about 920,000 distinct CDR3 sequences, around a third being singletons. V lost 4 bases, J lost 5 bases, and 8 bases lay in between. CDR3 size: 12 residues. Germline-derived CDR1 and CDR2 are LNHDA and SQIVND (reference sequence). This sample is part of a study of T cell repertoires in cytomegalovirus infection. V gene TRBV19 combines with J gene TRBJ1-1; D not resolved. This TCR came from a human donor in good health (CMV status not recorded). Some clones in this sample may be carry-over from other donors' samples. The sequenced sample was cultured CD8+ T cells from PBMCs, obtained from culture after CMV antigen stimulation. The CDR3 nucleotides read TGTGCCAGTAGTAACGCGGGGACTGAAGCTTTCTTT. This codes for CASSNAGTEAFF.